A single count supports the clone carrying this TCR beta chain. Its antigen is currently unknown. The junction does not match germline at one end; this may be a read error. The sample comes from a study of tumor-infiltrating lymphocytes in primary liver carcinoma. Study information: The tumors, T1-T3 N0M0 lesions, were about 4.2 to 11 cm across. Roughly 3.65 to 7.13 million productive TCRbeta reads were obtained per sample, with similar numbers across tissue types. Study-level findings and limits: Lower overlap was observed for tumor-adjacent and tumor-blood pairs relative to tumor region pairs. Detection in all five tumor regions applied to only about 7-24% of top clones.

CDR1 SGHNT and CDR2 YENEEA come from the germline V gene. The CDR3 spans 13 residues. Co-extraction of both nucleic acids (RNA and DNA) used roughly 19-33 mg of unsorted bulk tissue. TCR beta cDNA came from roughly 450 ng total RNA, primed with a constant-region primer. It was through three nested multiplex PCR rounds of slightly modified ARM-PCR that TCR beta libraries arose. The first two PCR rounds, approximately 10 cycles each, used TRBV1-TRBV30 forward primers and a C-beta reverse primer. MiXCR was run by TCRdb on the multiplex PCR reads, yielding one entry per CDR3 protein. Of about 100,000 distinct CDR3 sequences in the sample, over 55% were seen once.

The clonotype comes from a woman in her fifties or sixties with primary liver carcinoma and hepatitis B virus infection. Sequenced sample: liver tumor tissue from sampling region 5. As to subset: tumor region T5, tumor centre. The rearrangement joins TRBV11-3 to TRBJ2-5, with D hard to call. The CDR3 nucleotides are TGTGCCAGCAGCTTCGTGAACCAAGAAACCCGGTACTTC. Encoded protein: CASSFVNQETRYF.